The present TCR beta chain was sequenced within a study of post-analysis software for immune sequencing data. Findings and limits, study-wide: In patients, about 5 TRBV segments were more frequent than in controls, with TRBV5-6, TRBV5-1 and TRBV20-1 among them. Diversity measured as normalized Chao1 was significantly lower in multiple sclerosis patients than in controls. Strong co-clustering by F measure was evident for samples that had been prepared in the same batch.

Carried by the TCR beta cDNA libraries were unique molecular identifiers. MiXCR was run by TCRdb on the PCR reads, yielding one entry per CDR3 protein. This table holds 740,000 or so distinct CDR3 sequences, under 70% found once. A remark on this clonotype: What it binds is not known.

The CDR3 totals 15 residues. With V trimmed by 3 bases and J by 7 bases, 6 bases remained unmatched. Germline CDR1 reads MNHEY; CDR2 reads SMNVEV (reference sequence). This clonotype originated in a girl aged 10-17 years with multiple sclerosis. The chain combines TRBV27 with TRBJ1-5; 10 positions agree with TRBD1. Source material: blood. This CDR3 reads CASSFGTGALQPQHF. CDR3 sequence (DNA): TGTGCCAGCAGTTTCGGGACAGGGGCCCTCCAGCCCCAGCATTTT.